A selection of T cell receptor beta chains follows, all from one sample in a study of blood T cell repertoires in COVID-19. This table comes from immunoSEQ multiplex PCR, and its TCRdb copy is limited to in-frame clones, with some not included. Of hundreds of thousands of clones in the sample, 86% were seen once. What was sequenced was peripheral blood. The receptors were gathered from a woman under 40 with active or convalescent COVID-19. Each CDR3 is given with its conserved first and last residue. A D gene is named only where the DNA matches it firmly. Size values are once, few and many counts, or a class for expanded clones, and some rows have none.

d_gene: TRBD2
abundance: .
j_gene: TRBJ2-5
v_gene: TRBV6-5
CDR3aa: CASRGTSGTQETQYF
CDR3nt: TGTGCCAGCAGAGGGACTAGCGGGACACAAGAGACCCAGTACTTC

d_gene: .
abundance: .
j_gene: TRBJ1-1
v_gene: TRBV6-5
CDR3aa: CASRNRVGNTEAFF
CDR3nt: TGTGCCAGCAGAAACAGGGTTGGGAACACTGAAGCTTTCTTT

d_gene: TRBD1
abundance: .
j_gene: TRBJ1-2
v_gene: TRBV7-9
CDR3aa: CASSPRGGQGLDGYTF
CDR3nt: TGTGCCAGCAGCCCTAGAGGGGGACAGGGATTAGATGGCTACACCTTC

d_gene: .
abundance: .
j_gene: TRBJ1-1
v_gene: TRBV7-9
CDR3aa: CASSLAAQGAFF
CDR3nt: TGTGCCAGCAGCTTAGCGGCGCAGGGAGCTTTCTTT

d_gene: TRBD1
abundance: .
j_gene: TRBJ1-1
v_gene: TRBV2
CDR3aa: CASRAGTANTEAFF
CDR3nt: TGTGCCAGCAGAGCCGGGACAGCGAACACTGAAGCTTTCTTT

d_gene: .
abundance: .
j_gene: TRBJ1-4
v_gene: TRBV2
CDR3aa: CASRAQGEGNEKLFF
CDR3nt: TGTGCCAGCAGAGCCCAGGGCGAAGGCAATGAAAAACTGTTTTTT

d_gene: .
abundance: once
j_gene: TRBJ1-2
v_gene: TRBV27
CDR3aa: CASSPTAFYGYTF
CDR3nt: TGTGCCAGCAGCCCGACAGCTTTCTATGGCTACACCTTC

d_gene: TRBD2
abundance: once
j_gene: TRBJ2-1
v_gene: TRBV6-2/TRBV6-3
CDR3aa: CASSYFAGGPDNEQFF
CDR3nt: TGTGCCAGCAGTTATTTCGCGGGGGGGCCGGACAATGAGCAGTTCTTC

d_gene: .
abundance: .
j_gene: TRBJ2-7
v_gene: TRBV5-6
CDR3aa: CASSSGLWQYF
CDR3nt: TGTGCCAGCAGCTCGGGTCTGTGGCAGTACTTC

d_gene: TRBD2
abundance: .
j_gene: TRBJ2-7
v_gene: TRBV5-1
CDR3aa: CASSQGLGMNEQYF
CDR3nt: TGCGCCAGCAGCCAGGGACTAGGGATGAACGAGCAGTACTTC

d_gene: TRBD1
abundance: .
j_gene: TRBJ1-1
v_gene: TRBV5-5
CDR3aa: CASRWDRARAEAFF
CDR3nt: TGTGCCAGCAGGTGGGACAGGGCTAGGGCTGAAGCTTTCTTT

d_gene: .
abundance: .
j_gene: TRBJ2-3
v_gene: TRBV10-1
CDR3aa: CASSDRLRPDTQYF
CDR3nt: TGCGCCAGCAGTGACCGACTACGGCCAGATACGCAGTATTTT

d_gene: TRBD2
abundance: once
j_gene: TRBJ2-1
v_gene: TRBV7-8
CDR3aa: CASSLVPSAGVRNEQFF
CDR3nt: TGTGCCAGCAGCTTAGTGCCATCAGCGGGAGTGCGGAATGAGCAGTTCTTC

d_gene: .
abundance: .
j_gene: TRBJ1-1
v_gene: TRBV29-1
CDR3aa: CSGHPVGDTEAFF
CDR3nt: TGCAGCGGTCACCCTGTAGGGGACACTGAAGCTTTCTTT

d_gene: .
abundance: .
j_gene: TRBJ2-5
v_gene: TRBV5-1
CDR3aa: CASSWRTMYQETQYF
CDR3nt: TGCGCCAGCAGCTGGAGGACTATGTACCAAGAGACCCAGTACTTC

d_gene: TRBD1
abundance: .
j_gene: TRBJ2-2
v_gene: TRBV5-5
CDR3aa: CASSLGTGTGKAGELFF
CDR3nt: TGTGCCAGCAGCTTGGGGACCGGGACAGGGAAGGCCGGGGAGCTGTTTTTT

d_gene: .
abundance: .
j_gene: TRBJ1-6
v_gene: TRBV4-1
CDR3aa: CASSLRGEGSYNSPLHF
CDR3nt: TGCGCCAGCAGCCTCCGGGGGGAGGGATCCTATAATTCACCCCTCCACTTT

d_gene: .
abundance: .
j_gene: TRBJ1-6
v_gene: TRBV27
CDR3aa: CASSFISTEPYSPLHF
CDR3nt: TGTGCCAGCAGTTTTATATCGACAGAACCCTACTCACCCCTCCACTTT

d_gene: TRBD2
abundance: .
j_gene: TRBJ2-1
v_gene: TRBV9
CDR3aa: CASSPWVSGVPEQFF
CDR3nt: TGTGCCAGCAGCCCCTGGGTTAGCGGGGTTCCTGAGCAGTTCTTC

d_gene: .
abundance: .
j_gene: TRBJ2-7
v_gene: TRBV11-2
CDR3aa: CASSYHPPTAGDYEQYF
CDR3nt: TGTGCCAGCAGCTATCACCCGCCGACAGCGGGTGACTACGAGCAGTACTTC

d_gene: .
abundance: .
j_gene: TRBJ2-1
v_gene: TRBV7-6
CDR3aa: CASSFSAGTAPNEQFF
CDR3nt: TGTGCCAGCAGCTTTAGCGCGGGGACAGCTCCCAATGAGCAGTTCTTC

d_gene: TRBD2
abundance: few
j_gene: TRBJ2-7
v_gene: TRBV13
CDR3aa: CASYRSGESYEQYF
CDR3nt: TGTGCCAGTTACCGTAGCGGGGAGTCCTACGAGCAGTACTTC

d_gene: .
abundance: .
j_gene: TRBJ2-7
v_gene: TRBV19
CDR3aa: CASSNPGRAYEQYF
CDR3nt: TGTGCCAGTAGTAACCCCGGCAGGGCCTACGAGCAGTACTTC

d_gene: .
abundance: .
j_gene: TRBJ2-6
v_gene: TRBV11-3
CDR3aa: CASSSGSAGANVLTF
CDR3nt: TGTGCCAGCAGCTCAGGGTCCGCTGGGGCCAACGTCCTGACTTTC

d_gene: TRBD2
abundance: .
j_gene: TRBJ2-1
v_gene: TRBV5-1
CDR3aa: CASSSSSGGYNEQFF
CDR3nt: TGCGCCAGCAGCTCCTCTAGCGGGGGATACAATGAGCAGTTCTTC

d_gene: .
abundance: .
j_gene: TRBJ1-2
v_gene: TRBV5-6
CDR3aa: CASSADSGYTF
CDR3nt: TGTGCCAGCAGCGCGGACAGTGGCTACACCTTC

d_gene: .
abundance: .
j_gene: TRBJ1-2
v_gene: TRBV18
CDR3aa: CASSPPIGANYGYTF
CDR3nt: TGTGCCAGCTCACCACCGATCGGAGCTAACTATGGCTACACCTTC

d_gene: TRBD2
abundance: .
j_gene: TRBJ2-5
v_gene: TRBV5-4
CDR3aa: CASSLDGAGGGETQYF
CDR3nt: TGTGCCAGCAGCTTGGATGGAGCGGGAGGAGGTGAGACCCAGTACTTC

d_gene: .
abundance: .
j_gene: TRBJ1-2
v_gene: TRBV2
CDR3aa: CASSDQYADMNYGYTF
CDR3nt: TGTGCCAGCAGTGACCAATACGCCGACATGAACTATGGCTACACCTTC

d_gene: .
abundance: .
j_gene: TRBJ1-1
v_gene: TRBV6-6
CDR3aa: CASGDTEAFF
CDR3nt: TGTGCTTCGGGTGACACTGAAGCTTTCTTT

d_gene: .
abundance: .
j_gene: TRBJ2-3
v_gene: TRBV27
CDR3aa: CASSPLDRLHTDTQYF
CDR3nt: TGTGCCAGCAGTCCCCTAGACAGACTCCACACAGATACGCAGTATTTT

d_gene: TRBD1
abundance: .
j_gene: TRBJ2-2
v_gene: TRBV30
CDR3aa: CAWLGQGTGELFF
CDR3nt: TGTGCCTGGCTGGGACAGGGGACCGGGGAGCTGTTTTTT

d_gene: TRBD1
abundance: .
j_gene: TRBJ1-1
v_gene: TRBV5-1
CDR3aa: CASSIGQGWGDTEAFF
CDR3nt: TGCGCCAGCAGCATTGGACAGGGATGGGGGGACACTGAAGCTTTCTTT

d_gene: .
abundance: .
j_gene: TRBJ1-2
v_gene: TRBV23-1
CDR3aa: CASSQLSSPGYGYTF
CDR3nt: TGCGCCAGCAGTCAATTGTCCTCCCCGGGCTATGGCTACACCTTC

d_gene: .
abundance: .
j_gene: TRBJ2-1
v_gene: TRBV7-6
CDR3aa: CASSLLSGAGYNEQFF
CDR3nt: TGTGCCAGCAGCTTACTCTCAGGGGCAGGCTACAATGAGCAGTTCTTC

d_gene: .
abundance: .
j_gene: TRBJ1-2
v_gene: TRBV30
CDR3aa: CAWSVGYEANYGYTF
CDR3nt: TGTGCCTGGAGTGTGGGCTATGAAGCTAACTATGGCTACACCTTC

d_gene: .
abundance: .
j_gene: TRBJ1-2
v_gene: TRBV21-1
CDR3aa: CASSKGGGTNYGYTF
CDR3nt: TGTGCCAGCAGCAAAGGGGGGGGAACTAACTATGGCTACACCTTC

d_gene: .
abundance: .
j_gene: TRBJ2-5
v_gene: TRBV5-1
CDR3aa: CASSLDVSSIETQYF
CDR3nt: TGCGCCAGCAGCTTGGATGTTAGCTCAATAGAGACCCAGTACTTC

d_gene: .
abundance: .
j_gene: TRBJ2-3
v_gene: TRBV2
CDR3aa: CASSARQSSTDTQYF
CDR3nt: TGTGCCAGCAGTGCCAGGCAATCCTCCACAGATACGCAGTATTTT

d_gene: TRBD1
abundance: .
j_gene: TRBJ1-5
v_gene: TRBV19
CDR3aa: CASSTGTASNQPQHF
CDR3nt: TGTGCCAGTAGTACTGGGACAGCTAGCAATCAGCCCCAGCATTTT

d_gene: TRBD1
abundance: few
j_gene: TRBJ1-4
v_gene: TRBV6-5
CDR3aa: CASSRTGQQNEKLFF
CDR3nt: TGTGCCAGCAGTAGAACGGGACAGCAGAATGAAAAACTGTTTTTT

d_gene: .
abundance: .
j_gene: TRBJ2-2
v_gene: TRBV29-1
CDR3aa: CSVAGATGELFF
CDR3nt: TGCAGCGTTGCAGGGGCCACCGGGGAGCTGTTTTTT

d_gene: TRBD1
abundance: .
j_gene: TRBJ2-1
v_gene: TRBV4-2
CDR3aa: CASSQDRGRNEQFF
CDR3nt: TGTGCCAGCAGCCAGGACAGGGGGAGGAATGAGCAGTTCTTC

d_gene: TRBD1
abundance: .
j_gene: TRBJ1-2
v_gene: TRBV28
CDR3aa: CASRADRGKDGYTF
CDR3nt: TGTGCCAGCAGAGCTGACAGGGGGAAGGATGGCTACACCTTC

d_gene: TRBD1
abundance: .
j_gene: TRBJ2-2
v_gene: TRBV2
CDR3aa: CASRRDGDRVAGELFF
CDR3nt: TGTGCCAGCAGGAGGGATGGGGACAGGGTTGCCGGGGAGCTGTTTTTT

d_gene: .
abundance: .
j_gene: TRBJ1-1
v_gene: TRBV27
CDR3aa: CASTRDRLTEAFF
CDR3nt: TGTGCCAGCACCCGAGACAGACTCACTGAAGCTTTCTTT

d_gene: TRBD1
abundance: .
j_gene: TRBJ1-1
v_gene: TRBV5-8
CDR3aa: CASRSGQGFTEAFF
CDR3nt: TGTGCCAGCAGATCCGGACAGGGTTTCACTGAAGCTTTCTTT

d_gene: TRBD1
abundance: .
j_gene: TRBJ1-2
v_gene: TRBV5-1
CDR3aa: CASRLSGQGNYGYTF
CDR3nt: TGCGCCAGCAGGCTCTCGGGACAGGGGAACTATGGCTACACCTTC